This record covers a single T cell receptor (beta chain). Germline trimming cut 1 base from V and 8 bases from J; bases unmatched to any gene: 2. The V gene's germline CDR1 is SNHLY and CDR2 FYNNEI. The CDR3 spans 13 residues. The data were obtained in a study of blood T cell repertoires in COVID-19. In the study overall: Acute and convalescent COVID-19 specimens originated in the United States, Italy and Spain.

Study members were between roughly 18 and 90 years old and lived in fewer than 30 US regions. The study assigned cohorts using participant-reported clinical history. Each recovered donor of Cohort 3 presented with two negative PCRs, clearance, or symptom resolution. Data came from immunoSEQ multiplex PCR; TCRdb stores just in-frame clones and leaves some out. The table records roughly 290,000 clones, 80% to 90% of them present only once. This TCR was recovered from a man aged 25 to 45 who had recovered from COVID-19. The sequencing input was PBMCs or T cells enriched from blood (not recorded which). This chain links TRBV2 with TRBJ2-1, with 7 nucleotides matching TRBD1. The CDR3: CASSEEGAHEQFF. The CDR3 nucleotides read TGTGCCAGCAGTGAAGAGGGGGCGCATGAGCAGTTCTTC. Combining the CDR3 with reference TRBV2 and TRBJ2-1 gives the whole variable domain EPEVTQTPSHQVTQMGQEVILRCVPISNHLYFYWYRQILGQKVEFLVSFYNNEISEKSEIFDDQFSVERPDGSNFTLKIRSTKLEDSAMYFCASSEEGAHEQFFGPGTRLTVL.